A selection of T cell receptor beta chains follows, all from one sample in a study of STAT5B mutations in CD4+ large granular lymphocyte leukemia. Measured with immunoSEQ multiplex PCR; TCRdb has only the in-frame clones, and not every one. The sample includes fewer than 50,000 clones, about four fifths seen only once; the top ten take under 0.4%. Source material: CD4+ T cells from blood buffy coats. The receptors here all came from a human donor in good health. Each CDR3 is given with its conserved first and last residue. Each record gives: CDR3 DNA, CDR3 protein, V gene, J gene, D gene, clone size. A D gene is named only where the DNA matches it firmly. Some rows have no size entry. The others give once, few or many, or a class for an expanded clone.

CDR3 DNA: TGTGCTAGTGGTTTGCCCCGGGGGGCCTTCACAGATACGCAGTATTTT
CDR3 protein: CASGLPRGAFTDTQYF
V gene: TRBV12-5
J gene: TRBJ2-3
D gene: .
clone size: .

CDR3 DNA: TGTGCCAGCAGTTTATCTTTTGCGCGGGGGGGGTATCAGAGTTTT
CDR3 protein: CASSLSFARGGYQSF
V gene: TRBV28
J gene: TRBJ2-3
D gene: TRBD2
clone size: .

CDR3 DNA: TGTGCCAGCAGCTTCGATGGACAGGGCTACAATGAGCAGTTCTTC
CDR3 protein: CASSFDGQGYNEQFF
V gene: TRBV5-4
J gene: TRBJ2-1
D gene: TRBD1
clone size: .

CDR3 DNA: TGTGCCAGCAGTGATTTGCCGGGACGGGCAAATGAAAAACTGTTTTTT
CDR3 protein: CASSDLPGRANEKLFF
V gene: TRBV2
J gene: TRBJ1-4
D gene: .
clone size: .

CDR3 DNA: TGTGCCAGCAGCTCCCTGCGATTCTACGAGCAGTACTTC
CDR3 protein: CASSSLRFYEQYF
V gene: TRBV7-9
J gene: TRBJ2-7
D gene: .
clone size: .

CDR3 DNA: TGCAGCGTTGAAGAACCAAACGGGTCCTACGAGCAGTACTTC
CDR3 protein: CSVEEPNGSYEQYF
V gene: TRBV29-1
J gene: TRBJ2-7
D gene: .
clone size: .

CDR3 DNA: TGTGCCAGCAGCTTAGAACCTCCGGGCTACACCTTC
CDR3 protein: CASSLEPPGYTF
V gene: TRBV11-3
J gene: TRBJ1-2
D gene: .
clone size: .

CDR3 DNA: TGTGCCAGTAGTATTGGTCAGGGTGGAAACACCATATATTTT
CDR3 protein: CASSIGQGGNTIYF
V gene: TRBV19
J gene: TRBJ1-3
D gene: .
clone size: .

CDR3 DNA: TGTGCCAGCAGCTCCCTAGGACTAGCGCGCTACGAGCAGTACTTC
CDR3 protein: CASSSLGLARYEQYF
V gene: TRBV5-6
J gene: TRBJ2-7
D gene: TRBD2
clone size: .

CDR3 DNA: TGTGCCAGCAGTGGACCGCGGGAGTCGGATACGCAGTATTTT
CDR3 protein: CASSGPRESDTQYF
V gene: TRBV25-1
J gene: TRBJ2-3
D gene: TRBD2
clone size: .

CDR3 DNA: TGTGCCAGCAGTCCCCGACAGACCCCCTGGGGGGGCTACACCTTC
CDR3 protein: CASSPRQTPWGGYTF
V gene: TRBV27
J gene: TRBJ1-2
D gene: .
clone size: .

CDR3 DNA: TGTGCCAGCAGCAGCCGGGACAGGGCTCTTGGCTACACCTTC
CDR3 protein: CASSSRDRALGYTF
V gene: TRBV5-6
J gene: TRBJ1-2
D gene: TRBD1
clone size: .

CDR3 DNA: TGCAGCGTTGAAAGCCACAATGAGCAGTTCTTC
CDR3 protein: CSVESHNEQFF
V gene: TRBV29-1
J gene: TRBJ2-1
D gene: .
clone size: .

CDR3 DNA: TGTGCCAGCAGCTTGGAACGGAATTCACCCCTCCACTTT
CDR3 protein: CASSLERNSPLHF
V gene: TRBV5-4
J gene: TRBJ1-6
D gene: .
clone size: few

CDR3 DNA: TGTGCCAGCAGTGAGGAACAGGGGTCGAACATTCAGTACTTC
CDR3 protein: CASSEEQGSNIQYF
V gene: TRBV2
J gene: TRBJ2-4
D gene: TRBD1
clone size: .

CDR3 DNA: TGTGCCTGGAGAGAAAGGCCGGGGGAGAACACTGAAGCTTTCTTT
CDR3 protein: CAWRERPGENTEAFF
V gene: TRBV30
J gene: TRBJ1-1
D gene: .
clone size: .

CDR3 DNA: TGTGCCAGCAGCTTAGGACAGGGTGGTGGCTACACCTTC
CDR3 protein: CASSLGQGGGYTF
V gene: TRBV11-2
J gene: TRBJ1-2
D gene: TRBD1
clone size: .

CDR3 DNA: TGTGCCAGCAGCAAAGCAGTCGGGGGGGACACCGGGGAGCTGTTTTTT
CDR3 protein: CASSKAVGGDTGELFF
V gene: TRBV21-1
J gene: TRBJ2-2
D gene: .
clone size: .

CDR3 DNA: TGTGCCAGCAGTCGACGTGACAGGGACGAGCAGTACTTC
CDR3 protein: CASSRRDRDEQYF
V gene: TRBV5-6
J gene: TRBJ2-7
D gene: TRBD1
clone size: .

CDR3 DNA: TGCGCCAGCAGCTTTGTTAACTCGTACAATGAGCAGTTCTTC
CDR3 protein: CASSFVNSYNEQFF
V gene: TRBV5-1
J gene: TRBJ2-1
D gene: .
clone size: .

CDR3 DNA: TGTGCCAGCAGCAAGGGAAAAAGGGGGGGCGGAGAGACCCAGTACTTC
CDR3 protein: CASSKGKRGGGETQYF
V gene: TRBV11-1
J gene: TRBJ2-5
D gene: .
clone size: few

CDR3 DNA: TGTGCCAGCAGTGCCGGAGCCGGACAGGGAAATTCACCCCTCCACTTT
CDR3 protein: CASSAGAGQGNSPLHF
V gene: TRBV6-1
J gene: TRBJ1-6
D gene: TRBD1
clone size: .

CDR3 DNA: TGTGCCAGCAGTCAAACCGCGACCGGGACCCAGTACTTC
CDR3 protein: CASSQTATGTQYF
V gene: TRBV27
J gene: TRBJ2-5
D gene: .
clone size: .

CDR3 DNA: TGCAGCGTTGACGGGCAGCGGGAGTGGAGAGATACGCAGTATTTT
CDR3 protein: CSVDGQREWRDTQYF
V gene: TRBV29-1
J gene: TRBJ2-3
D gene: TRBD2
clone size: .

CDR3 DNA: TGTGCCTGGAGCTCCCTCGTGAGCGGAGGCTACACCTTC
CDR3 protein: CAWSSLVSGGYTF
V gene: TRBV30
J gene: TRBJ1-2
D gene: .
clone size: .

CDR3 DNA: TGTGCCTGGGCAAAAGGGGGCGCCGGCACAGATACGCAGTATTTT
CDR3 protein: CAWAKGGAGTDTQYF
V gene: TRBV30
J gene: TRBJ2-3
D gene: TRBD1
clone size: .

CDR3 DNA: TGCGCCAGCAGCGCCGGGACAGTAATCACTGAAGCTTTCTTT
CDR3 protein: CASSAGTVITEAFF
V gene: TRBV10-1
J gene: TRBJ1-1
D gene: TRBD1
clone size: .

CDR3 DNA: TGTGCCAGCAGCCCCGGGACCGGTCGAATGAACACTGAAGCTTTCTTT
CDR3 protein: CASSPGTGRMNTEAFF
V gene: TRBV11-1
J gene: TRBJ1-1
D gene: .
clone size: .

CDR3 DNA: TGTGCCAGCAGCTTGGTCGGGCAGGGGGTGACTGGAAACACCATATATTTT
CDR3 protein: CASSLVGQGVTGNTIYF
V gene: TRBV5-5
J gene: TRBJ1-3
D gene: TRBD1
clone size: .

CDR3 DNA: TGTGCCAGCAGTTCGAACACTGAAGCTTTCTTT
CDR3 protein: CASSSNTEAFF
V gene: TRBV25-1
J gene: TRBJ1-1
D gene: .
clone size: .

CDR3 DNA: TGCGCCAGCAGCCCGGGTAGGCGGGACTATGGCTACACCTTC
CDR3 protein: CASSPGRRDYGYTF
V gene: TRBV5-1
J gene: TRBJ1-2
D gene: .
clone size: .

CDR3 DNA: TGTGCCAGCAGCCAACGACCTGTACAGAGCTCCTACGAGCAGTACTTC
CDR3 protein: CASSQRPVQSSYEQYF
V gene: TRBV4-2
J gene: TRBJ2-7
D gene: .
clone size: .

CDR3 DNA: TGTGCCAGTAGTCCCCGACAGGGGGAGCTAGGGAGGGCTGAAGCTTTCTTT
CDR3 protein: CASSPRQGELGRAEAFF
V gene: TRBV19
J gene: TRBJ1-1
D gene: TRBD1
clone size: .

CDR3 DNA: TGCGCCAGCAGCGAGGAGAACACAGATACGCAGTATTTT
CDR3 protein: CASSEENTDTQYF
V gene: TRBV10-1
J gene: TRBJ2-3
D gene: .
clone size: .

CDR3 DNA: TGCGCCAGCAGCCTCGGACAGGGGAACCAAGAGACCCAGTACTTC
CDR3 protein: CASSLGQGNQETQYF
V gene: TRBV4-1
J gene: TRBJ2-5
D gene: TRBD1
clone size: .

CDR3 DNA: TGTGCCAGCTCGTTACAGGGATACAATCAGCCCCAGCATTTT
CDR3 protein: CASSLQGYNQPQHF
V gene: TRBV18
J gene: TRBJ1-5
D gene: .
clone size: .

CDR3 DNA: TGTGCCAGCTCACTCGCAGCCGGGGGGCCGTACGAGCAGTACTTC
CDR3 protein: CASSLAAGGPYEQYF
V gene: TRBV18
J gene: TRBJ2-7
D gene: .
clone size: few

CDR3 DNA: TGCGCCAGCAGCTTCCGGGGGAGAACCTCCTACGAGCAGTACTTC
CDR3 protein: CASSFRGRTSYEQYF
V gene: TRBV5-1
J gene: TRBJ2-7
D gene: .
clone size: .

CDR3 DNA: TGTGCCAGCAGCCAAGGGGGGGCCGAAGAGACCCAGTACTTC
CDR3 protein: CASSQGGAEETQYF
V gene: TRBV4-2
J gene: TRBJ2-5
D gene: .
clone size: .

CDR3 DNA: TGTGCCAGCAGTAACCGCCGGGACAGGGAATACGAGCAGTACTTC
CDR3 protein: CASSNRRDREYEQYF
V gene: TRBV5-6
J gene: TRBJ2-7
D gene: TRBD1
clone size: .

CDR3 DNA: TGTGCCAGCAGCGTTCCAGGGGGCTGGAATGAGCAGTTCTTC
CDR3 protein: CASSVPGGWNEQFF
V gene: TRBV9
J gene: TRBJ2-1
D gene: TRBD1
clone size: once

CDR3 DNA: TGTGCCAGTAGTCTACCCCCGGGAGGGGTAGACCAGCCCCAGCATTTT
CDR3 protein: CASSLPPGGVDQPQHF
V gene: TRBV19
J gene: TRBJ1-5
D gene: .
clone size: .

CDR3 DNA: TGTGCCAGCAGTAGAACAGACCGGACTGAAGCTTTCTTT
CDR3 protein: CASSRTDRTEAFF
V gene: TRBV28
J gene: TRBJ1-1
D gene: .
clone size: .

CDR3 DNA: TGTGCCAGCAGCTTAGAAGGTAGCGGGAGACTCAATGAGCAGTTCTTC
CDR3 protein: CASSLEGSGRLNEQFF
V gene: TRBV11-3
J gene: TRBJ2-1
D gene: TRBD2
clone size: .

CDR3 DNA: TGTGCCAGTAGTATGGGAGGTCGGGGAAACACCGGGGAGCTGTTTTTT
CDR3 protein: CASSMGGRGNTGELFF
V gene: TRBV19
J gene: TRBJ2-2
D gene: .
clone size: .

CDR3 DNA: TGTGCCTGGTATAGGCAGGGGTCCACCGGGGAGCTGTTTTTT
CDR3 protein: CAWYRQGSTGELFF
V gene: TRBV30
J gene: TRBJ2-2
D gene: .
clone size: .

CDR3 DNA: TGTGCCAGTAGTATAGGGCAGGACTATGGCTACACCTTC
CDR3 protein: CASSIGQDYGYTF
V gene: TRBV19
J gene: TRBJ1-2
D gene: .
clone size: .

CDR3 DNA: TGTGCCTGGAGTGACGGTATAAATTCACCCCTCCACTTT
CDR3 protein: CAWSDGINSPLHF
V gene: TRBV30
J gene: TRBJ1-6
D gene: .
clone size: .

CDR3 DNA: TGCGCCAGCAGCCCGGACACAGATACGCAGTATTTT
CDR3 protein: CASSPDTDTQYF
V gene: TRBV5-1
J gene: TRBJ2-3
D gene: .
clone size: .

CDR3 DNA: TGTGCCAGCTCACCGGGACAGGTACACACTGAAGCTTTCTTT
CDR3 protein: CASSPGQVHTEAFF
V gene: TRBV18
J gene: TRBJ1-1
D gene: TRBD1
clone size: .

CDR3 DNA: TGCGCCAGCAGCTTGGGCAACTCTGGGGCCAACGTCCTGACTTTC
CDR3 protein: CASSLGNSGANVLTF
V gene: TRBV5-1
J gene: TRBJ2-6
D gene: .
clone size: .

CDR3 DNA: TGTGCCAGCAGCAAAGGGGGGGGCACTGAAGCTTTCTTT
CDR3 protein: CASSKGGGTEAFF
V gene: TRBV21-1
J gene: TRBJ1-1
D gene: .
clone size: .